The 17 T cell receptor beta chains in this list originate from one sample, sequenced in a study of T-cell reconstitution after alpha-beta-depleted transplantation in children. Using unique molecular identifiers, the investigators prepared the TCRbeta library. Each CDR3 protein is one row after TCRdb ran MiXCR on the PCR reads. This sample has fewer than 700,000 distinct CDR3 sequences, with approximately 12% found just once. The material was PBMCs, mostly from graft donor cells, obtained 360 days after TCRalphabeta/CD19-depleted stem cell transplant. These receptors originate from a male patient between 10 and 17 years old who had a stem cell transplant for acute myeloid leukemia, so the T cells may come from the graft donor.

At least ten counts were recorded for this clonotype. The chain couples TRBV6-5 to TRBJ2-2; maybe TRBD2 (5 bases). The germline CDR1 and CDR2 sequences are MNHEY and SVGAGI. This CDR3 spans 17 amino acids. The ends were cut back, 2 bases at V and 3 bases at J, with 16 bases in the middle. The CDR3 is CASSYDPRGADTGELFF. The CDR3 DNA sequence: TGTGCCAGCAGTTACGACCCCCGGGGTGCGGACACCGGGGAGCTGTTTTTT.

This clonotype was found a few times. The chain carries TRBV11-1 and TRBJ2-7; D is possibly TRBD2 (5 bases). Germline V gene data show CDR1 as SGHAT and CDR2 as FQDESV (reference sequence). This CDR3 has 12 residues. V dropped 7 bases and J dropped 5 bases, with 12 bases sitting between them. The CDR3 DNA follows: TGTGCCAGCACCAGGAGGCTGGACGAGCAGTACTTC. It translates to CASTRRLDEQYF.

This sequence joins TRBV7-3 and TRBJ2-3, with TRBD2 identical over 7 bases. The trim removed 5 bases at V and 4 bases at J, leaving 6 bases unmatched. This CDR3 spans 14 amino acids. Germline V gene sequence: CDR1 SGHTA, CDR2 FQGTGA. CDR3 nucleotide sequence: TGTGCCAGCAGCGAGTCGGGAGGACCAGATACGCAGTATTTT. Its protein is CASSESGGPDTQYF.

The chain carries TRBV20-1 and TRBJ2-5; D is uncertain. Trimming shortened V by 2 bases and J by 1 base, and 11 bases separated the two germline ends. CDR3 length: 14 amino acids. Germline-derived CDR1 and CDR2 are DFQATT and SNEGSKA (reference sequence). CDR3 sequence: CSARLVRGQETQYF. In DNA, the CDR3 is TGCAGTGCTAGACTAGTGCGTGGCCAAGAGACCCAGTACTTC.

There are a few counts of this clonotype. This rearrangement joins TRBV20-1 to TRBJ2-1, with D perhaps matching TRBD2 (6 bases). The length of the CDR3 is 11 residues. Germline V gene lookup returns CDR1 DFQATT and CDR2 SNEGSKA (reference sequence). CDR3 sequence reads: CSSSGHNEQFF. In DNA, the CDR3 is TGCAGCTCCAGCGGGCACAATGAGCAGTTCTTC.

The V call is TRBV7-2, the J call TRBJ2-5; 7 positions agree with TRBD1. This CDR3 has 17 residues. Germline CDR1 and CDR2: SGHTA and FQGNSA. The V gene end was trimmed by 3 bases and the J gene end by 7 bases; junction bases not matched to a gene: 17. CDR3 protein: CASSFLRQGGVHATQYF. The CDR3, as DNA: TGTGCCAGCAGCTTCTTGAGACAGGGTGGGGTTCACGCGACCCAGTACTTC. Full variable domain (outside the CDR3, taken from reference TRBV7-2 and TRBJ2-5): GAGVSQSPSNKVTEKGKDVELRCDPISGHTALYWYRQSLGQGLEFLIYFQGNSAPDKSGLPSDRFSAERTGGSVSTLTIQRTQQEDSAVYLCASSFLRQGGVHATQYFGPGTRLLVL.

The sample holds many counts of this clonotype. J is TRBJ2-5 and V is TRBV10-3, with 7 bases lining up with TRBD1. With 3 bases clipped from V and 5 bases from J, the junction kept 18 bases outside the gene matches. This CDR3 comprises 18 residues. Germline CDR1 and CDR2: ENHRY and SYGVKD. CDR3 protein: CAISDPPGQWAIGETQYF. CDR3 DNA sequence: TGTGCCATCAGTGACCCGCCGGGACAGTGGGCGATAGGGGAGACCCAGTACTTC.

The sample holds a few counts of this clonotype. The chain is built from TRBV5-1 and TRBJ2-5; 9 nucleotides agree with TRBD2. This CDR3 comprises 16 residues. J gave up 5 bases and V 6 bases, and 14 bases lay outside the gene matches. Germline loops: CDR1 SGHRS, CDR2 YFSETQ. CDR3 sequence reads: CASTITGTSIQETQYF. In DNA, the CDR3 is TGCGCCAGCACTATAACCGGGACTAGCATCCAGGAGACCCAGTACTTC.

This clonotype was seen at least ten times. V is TRBV5-1 and J is TRBJ2-1, with 8 bases matching TRBD2. The CDR3 is 14 amino acids. Germline V gene data show CDR1 as SGHRS and CDR2 as YFSETQ. V lost 0 bases and J lost 8; bases outside the gene matches: 4. The CDR3 DNA is TGCGCCAGCAGCTTGGACCTAGCGGGCGATGAGCAGTTCTTC. Translation: CASSLDLAGDEQFF.

This clonotype has a count of ten or more. The chain combines TRBV7-2 with TRBJ2-7, with 13 nucleotides matching TRBD2. Per the germline V gene, CDR1 is SGHTA and CDR2 is FQGNSA. The CDR3 sequence is 15 residues long. V was clipped by 4 bases and J by 6 bases; unmatched bases: 6. The CDR3 loop is CASSSGLAGVPEQYF. In nucleotides, the CDR3 is TGTGCCAGCAGCTCTGGACTAGCGGGAGTTCCCGAGCAGTACTTC.

The rearrangement joins TRBV7-9 to TRBJ2-7; D assignment may be TRBD1 or TRBD2 (5 bases each). Germline V gene lookup returns CDR1 SEHNR and CDR2 FQNEAQ (reference sequence). The germline V and J ends were trimmed by 3 bases and 2 bases, with 14 bases remaining between them. The CDR3 is made up of 15 amino acids. As DNA, the CDR3 is TGTGCCAGCAGCTTGCTAACCGGGACCCCCTACGAGCAGTACTTC. It codes for CASSLLTGTPYEQYF. Drawing the rest from reference TRBV7-9 and TRBJ2-7, the complete variable domain is DTGVSQNPRHKITKRGQNVTFRCDPISEHNRLYWYRQTLGQGPEFLTYFQNEAQLEKSRLLSDRFSAERPKGSFSTLEIQRTEQGDSAMYLCASSLLTGTPYEQYFGPGTRLTVT.

V and J are TRBV29-1 and TRBJ2-5; 11 positions match TRBD2. The CDR3 runs to 16 residues. Trimming removed 3 bases from V and 5 bases from J; junction bases left unmatched: 11. Germline V gene lookup returns CDR1 SQVTM and CDR2 ANQGSEA. The CDR3 sequence: CSVDETSGKGVETQYF. The CDR3 coding sequence is TGCAGCGTTGATGAGACTAGCGGGAAGGGAGTGGAGACCCAGTACTTC.

This clonotype was picked up many times. The V and J genes are TRBV7-6 and TRBJ2-7; D remains ambiguous. Germline-derived CDR1 and CDR2 are SGHVS and FNYEAQ. There are 13 residues in the CDR3. With 5 bases removed from V and 4 bases from J, the gap between germline ends came to 12 bases. The CDR3 DNA reads TGTGCCAGCAGCCATGGGGAAAGATACGAGCAGTACTTC. Translated, it gives CASSHGERYEQYF.

This clonotype appeared many times. The chain couples TRBV18 to TRBJ2-3; 10 bases are shared with TRBD2. From germline, CDR1 is KGHSH and CDR2 LQKENI. Trimming at V came to 5 bases and at J to 2 bases, leaving 4 bases not matched to a gene. The CDR3 totals 15 residues. CDR3 in DNA: TGTGCCAGCTCAAGGACTAGCGGTCTCACAGATACGCAGTATTTT. Its translation: CASSRTSGLTDTQYF. Filled out from reference TRBV18 and TRBJ2-3, the complete variable domain reads NAGVMQNPRHLVRRRGQEARLRCSPMKGHSHVYWYRQLPEEGLKFMVYLQKENIIDESGMPKERFSAEFPKEGPSILRIQQVVRGDSAAYFCASSRTSGLTDTQYFGPGTRLTVL.

This clonotype was detected ten times or more. The chain couples TRBV5-1 to TRBJ2-7, with 10 positions matching TRBD1. V was pared by 3 bases and J by 2 bases, with 8 bases of the junction left unmatched. In germline, CDR1 is SGHRS, CDR2 YFSETQ. The CDR3 covers 16 residues. The CDR3 DNA follows: TGCGCCAGCAGCTCAATAGGACAGGGGGACACCTACGAGCAGTACTTC. Amino acid sequence: CASSSIGQGDTYEQYF.

The chain carries TRBV27 and TRBJ2-2, with D tentatively TRBD1 or TRBD2 (5 bases each). V was pared by 3 bases and J by 2 bases, with 16 bases between. CDR1 is MNHEY, CDR2 SMNVEV, per germline (reference sequence). This CDR3 is built from 17 residues. In DNA form, the CDR3 reads TGTGCCAGCAGTTTCTACCCCGGCAGGGACAACACCGGGGAGCTGTTTTTT. Translated, it gives CASSFYPGRDNTGELFF.

Only a few counts were recorded for this clonotype. The chain combines TRBV30 with TRBJ2-5; D unclear. Per germline, CDR1 GTSNPN and CDR2 SVGIG (reference sequence). The CDR3 runs to 9 residues. The DNA for the CDR3 is TGTGCGGGTGGAGAGACCCAGTACTTC. It encodes CAGGETQYF.